The 11 T cell receptor beta chains in this list originate from one sample, sequenced in a study of blood T cell repertoires in COVID-19. Repertoires were generated with immunoSEQ multiplex PCR, while TCRdb's copy carries only in-frame clones and drops some. The sample records about 140,000 clones, around 86% being singletons. The source material was PBMCs or T cells enriched from blood (not recorded which). The receptors were gathered from a man between 60 and 75 years old who had recovered from COVID-19.

The rearrangement uses TRBV19 and TRBJ2-7, with D perhaps matching TRBD1 (6 bases). The germline gives CDR1 LNHDA, CDR2 SQIVND (reference sequence). The CDR3 is 13 residues long. V lost 5 bases, J lost 3 bases, and 11 bases lay in between. In nucleotides, the CDR3 is TGTGCCAGTAGTCGACAGGTCGACTACGAGCAGTACTTC. It encodes CASSRQVDYEQYF.

This chain joins TRBV27 and TRBJ2-2; D gene unclear. This CDR3 contains 16 residues. V gave up 3 bases and J gave up 2 bases, with 13 bases separating them. Germline V CDR1 and CDR2: MNHEY, SMNVEV (reference sequence). Here the CDR3 DNA reads TGTGCCAGCAGTTTTACCCGAGGAGACAACACCGGGGAGCTGTTTTTT. Protein sequence: CASSFTRGDNTGELFF.

V gene TRBV30 combines with J gene TRBJ1-2; TRBD1 agrees at 7 bases. In germline, CDR1 is GTSNPN, CDR2 SVGIG (reference sequence). Trimming cost V 4 bases and J 7 bases; bases outside gene matches: 12. This CDR3 contains 14 residues. In nucleotides, the CDR3 is TGTGCCTGGAAGGGACAGACGGGGCAGCGTGGCTACACCTTC. Translating gives CAWKGQTGQRGYTF.

The rearrangement links TRBV7-2 to TRBJ2-7; 7 bases are shared with TRBD2. Trimming took 5 bases from V and 0 from J; bases not matched to a gene: 13. The CDR3 is 17 amino acids. Germline CDR1 SGHTA, CDR2 FQGNSA. The CDR3, as DNA: TGTGCCAGCAGCCGTACATTTAGCGGGCGATACTCCTACGAGCAGTACTTC. Translating it yields CASSRTFSGRYSYEQYF.

The CDR3: CASSPSPGGTYEQYF. The DNA of the CDR3 is TGTGCCAGCAGCCCCAGCCCCGGGGGTACCTACGAGCAGTACTTC. The V call is TRBV3-1 (or the pseudogene TRBV3-2), the J call TRBJ2-7; D might be TRBD2 (6 bases). Trimming pared 4 bases from V and 2 bases from J, leaving 15 bases between. Germline V CDR1 and CDR2: LGHDT, YNNKEL (reference sequence). There are 15 residues in the CDR3.

This clone was seen just once. This chain connects TRBV19 to TRBJ2-1, with D possibly TRBD2 on 5 matching bases. CDR3 length: 15 amino acids. Germline CDR1 LNHDA, CDR2 SQIVND (reference sequence). Trimming pared 3 bases from V and 4 bases from J, leaving 13 bases between. Here the CDR3 DNA reads TGTGCCAGTAGTATGTCGGGATGGGCGTACAATGAGCAGTTCTTC. Amino acids: CASSMSGWAYNEQFF.

The chain carries TRBV11-1 and TRBJ2-3, with TRBD1 matching 8 bases. V shed 8 bases and J 6 bases; nucleotides not matched to a gene: 13. Germline V CDR1 and CDR2: SGHAT, FQDESV (reference sequence). The CDR3 contains 15 residues. CDR3 sequence reads: CASVGDRSLLDTQYF. The CDR3 bases are TGTGCCAGCGTCGGGGACAGGTCATTGTTGGATACGCAGTATTTT. Full variable domain (missing parts from reference TRBV11-1 and TRBJ2-3): EAEVAQSPRYKITEKSQAVAFWCDPISGHATLYWYRQILGQGPELLVQFQDESVVDDSQLPKDRFSAERLKGVDSTLKIQPAELGDSAMYLCASVGDRSLLDTQYFGPGTRLTVL.

CDR3: CASSEQGVYNEQFF. In DNA form, the CDR3 reads TGTGCCAGCAGTGAACAGGGGGTTTACAATGAGCAGTTCTTC. The genes are TRBV2 and TRBJ2-1, with 7 bases aligning to TRBD1. There are 14 residues in the CDR3. With V trimmed by 2 bases and J by 4 bases, 2 bases remained unmatched. Germline-derived CDR1 and CDR2 are SNHLY and FYNNEI.

The rearrangement joins TRBV13 to TRBJ2-3; D perhaps matches TRBD2 (5 bases). Germline V gene data show CDR1 as PRHDT and CDR2 as FYEKMQ (reference sequence). V was cut by 5 bases and J by 1 base, with 19 bases left in between. The CDR3 sequence is 17 residues long. CDR3 nucleotides: TGTGCCAGCAGCGCTGGGCGAGGGCTCGAAGGCACAGATACGCAGTATTTT. Translated, it gives CASSAGRGLEGTDTQYF.

V is TRBV28 and J is TRBJ1-2; D not resolved. CDR3 length equals 11 residues. Trimming left V 6 bases short and J 8 bases short, with 10 bases between. The germline gives CDR1 MDHEN, CDR2 SYDVKM. CDR3: CASSASEGYTF. In nucleotides, the CDR3 is TGTGCCAGCAGCGCCTCGGAGGGCTACACCTTC.

The chain joins TRBV5-4 to TRBJ2-1; D ambiguous. Germline CDR1 is SGHNT and CDR2 is YYREEE (reference sequence). V gave up 4 bases and J gave up 3 bases, with 17 bases separating them. The CDR3 has 16 residues. In nucleotides, the CDR3 is TGTGCCAGCAGCCCCCCGGCGGCGGAGAGCTACAATGAGCAGTTCTTC. The encoded protein is CASSPPAAESYNEQFF.